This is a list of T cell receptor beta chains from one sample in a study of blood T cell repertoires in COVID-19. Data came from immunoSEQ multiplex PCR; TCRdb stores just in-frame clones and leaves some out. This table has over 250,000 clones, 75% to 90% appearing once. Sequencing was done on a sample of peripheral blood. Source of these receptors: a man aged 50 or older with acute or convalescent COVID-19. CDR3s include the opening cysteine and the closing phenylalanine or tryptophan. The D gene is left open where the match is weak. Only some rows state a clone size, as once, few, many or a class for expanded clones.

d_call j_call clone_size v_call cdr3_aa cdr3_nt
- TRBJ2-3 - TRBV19 CASSGTGHRGDTQYF TGTGCCAGTAGTGGGACGGGACACCGAGGGGATACGCAGTATTTT
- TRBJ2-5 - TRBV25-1 CASSEQGDFQETQYF TGTGCCAGCAGTGAGCAGGGGGACTTCCAAGAGACCCAGTACTTC
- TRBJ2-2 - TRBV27 CASRVTGANTGELFF TGTGCCAGCAGGGTGACAGGTGCGAACACCGGGGAGCTGTTTTTT
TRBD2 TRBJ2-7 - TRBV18 CASSHTSGDSYEQYF TGTGCCAGCTCGCACACTAGCGGGGACTCCTACGAGCAGTACTTC
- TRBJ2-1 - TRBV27 CASRGGSSYNEQFF TGTGCCAGCAGGGGAGGATCCTCCTACAATGAGCAGTTCTTC
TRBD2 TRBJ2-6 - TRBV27 CASSVRVAGHSGANVLTF TGTGCCAGCAGTGTGAGAGTAGCGGGCCACTCTGGGGCCAACGTCCTGACTTTC
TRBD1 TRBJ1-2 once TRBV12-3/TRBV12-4 CASSLRTGYGYTF TGTGCCAGCAGTTTGCGGACAGGCTATGGCTACACCTTC
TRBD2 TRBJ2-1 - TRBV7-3 CASSLIAGGYNEQFF TGTGCCAGCAGTCTTATAGCGGGAGGGTACAATGAGCAGTTCTTC
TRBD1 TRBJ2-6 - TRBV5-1 CASSRPRGRSGANVLTF TGCGCCAGCAGCCGCCCCAGGGGGCGTTCTGGGGCCAACGTCCTGACTTTC
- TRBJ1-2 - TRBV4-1 CASSQGQGTHYGYTF TGCGCCAGCAGCCAAGGCCAGGGAACCCACTATGGCTACACCTTC
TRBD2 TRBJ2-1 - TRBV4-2 CASSPYASGNEQFF TGTGCCAGCAGCCCCTACGCTAGCGGAAATGAGCAGTTCTTC
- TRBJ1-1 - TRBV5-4 CASRGSNTEAFF TGTGCCAGCAGGGGCTCTAACACTGAAGCTTTCTTT
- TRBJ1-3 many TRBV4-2 CASSQGIPGVRNTIYF TGTGCCAGCAGCCAAGGGATTCCGGGAGTTCGAAACACCATATATTTT
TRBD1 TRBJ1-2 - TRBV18 CASSPQTGEGYGYTF TGTGCCAGCTCACCCCAGACAGGGGAGGGGTATGGCTACACCTTC
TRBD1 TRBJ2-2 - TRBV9 CASSIRGQATTGELFF TGTGCCAGCAGCATCAGAGGACAGGCGACCACCGGGGAGCTGTTTTTT
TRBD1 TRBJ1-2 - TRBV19 CASSIGSGQGTSNYGYTF TGTGCCAGTAGTATAGGTTCGGGACAGGGAACATCTAACTATGGCTACACCTTC
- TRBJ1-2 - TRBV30 CAWSVLINYGYTF TGTGCCTGGAGTGTACTGATAAACTATGGCTACACCTTC
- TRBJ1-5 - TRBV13 CASSLGREDQPQHF TGTGCCAGCAGCCTCGGGAGGGAGGATCAGCCCCAGCATTTT
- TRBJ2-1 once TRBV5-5 CASRTDSSYNEQFF TGTGCCAGCAGGACGGACAGCTCCTACAATGAGCAGTTCTTC
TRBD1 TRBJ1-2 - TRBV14 CASSQERAGGANYGYTF TGTGCCAGCAGCCAAGAGAGGGCAGGGGGAGCTAACTATGGCTACACCTTC
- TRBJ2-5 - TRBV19 CASRPHLRGRRETQYF TGTGCCAGTAGACCACACCTTAGGGGCAGACGAGAGACCCAGTACTTC
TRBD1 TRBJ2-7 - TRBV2 CATRDRTYEQYF TGTGCCACTAGGGACAGGACCTACGAGCAGTACTTC
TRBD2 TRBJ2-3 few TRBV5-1 CASSERTSGGLGDTQYF TGCGCCAGCAGCGAACGGACTAGCGGGGGACTCGGAGATACGCAGTATTTT
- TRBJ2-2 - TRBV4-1 CASSLGGPGTGELFF TGCGCCAGCAGCCTCGGGGGGCCGGGCACCGGGGAGCTGTTTTTT
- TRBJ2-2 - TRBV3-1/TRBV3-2 CASSRDWRGELFF TGTGCCAGCAGTCGGGACTGGAGGGGGGAGCTGTTTTTT
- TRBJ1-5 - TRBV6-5 CASRRTVIPHQPQHF TGTGCCAGCAGACGGACAGTTATTCCCCATCAGCCCCAGCATTTT
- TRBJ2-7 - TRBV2 CASSEGEVNEQYF TGTGCCAGCAGTGAGGGGGAGGTAAACGAGCAGTACTTC
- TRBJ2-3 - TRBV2 CATTKSRTFYF TGTGCCACCACGAAATCCAGGACATTCTATTTT
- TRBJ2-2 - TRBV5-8 CASSLQGRELFF TGTGCCAGCAGCTTGCAGGGAAGGGAGCTGTTTTTT
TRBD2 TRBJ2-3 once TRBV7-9 CASSFPSGGTTDTQYF TGTGCCAGCAGCTTTCCTAGCGGGGGGACCACAGATACGCAGTATTTT
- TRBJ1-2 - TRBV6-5 CASSLTAVGGYTF TGTGCCAGCAGTTTGACAGCTGTTGGTGGCTACACCTTC
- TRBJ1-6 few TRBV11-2 CASSLRTGGSSYNSPLHF TGTGCCAGCAGCTTACGGACGGGGGGCAGCTCCTATAATTCACCCCTCCACTTT
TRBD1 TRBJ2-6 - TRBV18 CASSGATGAGANVLTF TGTGCCAGCTCAGGTGCGACAGGGGCTGGGGCCAACGTCCTGACTTTC
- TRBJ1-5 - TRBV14 CASPGTGSNQPQHF TGTGCCAGCCCCGGGACTGGTAGCAATCAGCCCCAGCATTTT
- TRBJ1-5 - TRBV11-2 CASSAIADSNQPQHF TGTGCCAGCAGCGCTATCGCCGATAGCAATCAGCCCCAGCATTTT
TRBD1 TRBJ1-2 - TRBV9 CASSEVQGASGYTF TGTGCCAGCAGCGAGGTACAGGGGGCCTCCGGCTACACCTTC
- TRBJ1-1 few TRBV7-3 CASSLVRSGQEDAFF TGTGCCAGCAGCTTAGTGCGAAGCGGGCAGGAGGACGCTTTCTTT
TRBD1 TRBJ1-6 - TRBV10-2 CASTEGTARGDSPLHF TGCGCCAGCACCGAGGGCACTGCCAGGGGGGATTCACCCCTCCACTTT